Detailed here is one T cell receptor beta chain. The antigen it binds to is not known. No much larger clone is present one base from it, and per-base qualities are unavailable. Libraries were made using 5' RACE. This sample was sequenced with an Illumina HiSeq 2500. A second PCR of roughly 7 to 11 cycles was performed with a sample-barcoded 5' primer and a J-beta primer mix. Each TCR beta cDNA molecule received a unique molecular identifier from a template-switch 5' adaptor carrying 12 random nucleotides. Each sample yielded at least 3 million CDR3-containing paired-end reads. First-strand cDNA was synthesized from all RNA with the Mint cDNA synthesis kit, primed by a TRBC-specific oligonucleotide. After uracil-DNA glycosylase treatment, a first 18-cycle PCR used universal primers M1SS and BC2_uni_R on all cDNA. The authors' pipeline ran thus. For normalization, 1 million high-quality reads were randomly selected from each sample, with every read carrying a distinct molecular identifier. Instead of being binned into consensus sequences, reads with shared molecular identifiers were discarded. CDR3 identification, clonotype clustering and error correction used MiTCR with a Q25 quality threshold and the strictest error-elimination algorithm. A nonparametric unseen species model with Euler transformation was used to estimate lower-bound total TCR beta diversity. TCRdb ran its own pipeline on the public reads, namely fastp trimming at Q25 and MiXCR clone calling, and kept in-frame beta chains. Merged by CDR3 protein, the rows form single entries marked with the most common genes and DNA. What appears here as the V and J calls and clone size reflects TCRdb's work, not the paper's. The sample yields 600,000 to 1,000,000 distinct CDR3 sequences; 58% were counted once. The top ten hold about 20% of the sample.

The CDR3 covers 17 residues, taking in both the cysteine and the phenylalanine. The DNA shown is the 51-base CDR3, in frame from base 1. V ends up 6 bases short and J 5 bases short, with an unmatched junction base count of 11. Taken from the germline V gene, the CDR1 and CDR2 loops are LGHNT and FRNRAP. The roughly 39 donors, aged roughly 6 to 100 years, were systemically healthy Caucasian individuals from Russia. Ten milliliters of peripheral blood were collected from each donor into EDTA-treated Vacutainer tubes. Ficoll-Paque density-gradient centrifugation was used to isolate PBMCs, with at least 6 million per sample. Trizol reagent was used to extract total RNA from PBMCs, with at least 5 micrograms per sample. For every donor, an aliquot of PBMCs went through flow cytometry to measure the percentages of naive CD45RAhigh/CD27high T cells. This sample was included in a study of blood T cells in healthy people across ages (dated by TCRdb to the mid-2010s). Regarding the complete study: In model experiments, template switching captured about one uniquely barcoded TCR beta cDNA molecule for every two T cells. To avoid experimental bias, donors of different ages were randomly spread across the sequencing lanes. Four age groups were formed from the donors: young (average about 16 years), middle-aged (just under 40), aged (around 68) and long-lived (approximately 78). Two additional independent replicas of 1 million unique cDNA reads from the same blood draw were analyzed for two donors (one aged 18 to 30 and one aged 80 or older). The study measured age-related changes in TCR beta repertoire diversity using deep sequencing normalized with unique cDNA molecular identifiers.

The full study reports these points: Compared with the aged group, more naive CD4+ T cells, fewer expanded clones and increased TCR diversity were shown by the long-lived group, suggesting age selection. Observed TCR beta diversity correlated strongly with the percentage of naive T cells measured by flow cytometry. Since profiling was done on bulk unsorted PBMCs, naive and antigen-experienced compartments could not be conclusively compared. The CMV infection status of donors was not known, potentially confounding age-related changes in expanded clonotypes. Estimates of total diversity based on one million sequenced T cells were considered lower bounds and underestimates. As age increased, observed TCR beta diversity per million T cells dropped in a roughly linear way, and a significant reduction was already evident by age about 40.

Material for sequencing was blood. The receptor chain draws on TRBV12-5 and TRBJ2-3; TRBD2 aligns with 13 central bases. This TCR derives from a man aged 25-45 years in good health. CDR3 loop: CASGMQLGLAGEDTQYF. The DNA is as follows: TGTGCTAGTGGGATGCAACTCGGACTAGCGGGAGAAGATACGCAGTATTTT. With all but the CDR3 taken from the reference TRBV12-5 and TRBJ2-3 genes, the full variable domain is: DARVTQTPRHKVTEMGQEVTMRCQPILGHNTVFWYRQTMMQGLELLAYFRNRAPLDDSGMPKDRFSAEMPDATLATLKIQPSEPRDSAVYFCASGMQLGLAGEDTQYFGPGTRLTVL.